The present T cell receptor beta chain was sequenced within a study of shared clonotypes between healthy human individuals. Study outcomes and limitations: Since donors were few, the genetic and exposure-history diversity represented was limited.

With 0 bases clipped from V and 2 bases from J, the junction kept 11 bases outside the gene matches. Germline-derived CDR1 and CDR2 are MGHRA and YSYEKL. The CDR3 covers 18 residues. The assay ran at deep level. Unsorted PBMC contributed 250 to 300 ng DNA, about 30,000 T cell genomes, to each replicate PCR. TCRdb keeps only in-frame clones here, not all; method: immunoSEQ multiplex PCR. This sample has 400,000 to 550,000 clones, with 79% found just once. As to this clone: Its antigen is not known.

The TCR sequence derives from a woman aged 40 to 49 in good health. Some clones in this sample may be carry-over from other donors' samples. The sequenced sample consisted of PBMCs. The rearrangement joins TRBV4-1 to TRBJ1-2; 8 nucleotides agree with TRBD1. Here the CDR3 DNA reads TGCGCCAGCAGCCAAGAACCGTTCGGACAGGGTTACAACTATGGCTACACCTTC. It specifies CASSQEPFGQGYNYGYTF.